The 8 T cell receptor beta chains reported below all come from one sample, sequenced in a study of cytomegalovirus exposure and HLA in healthy donors. The PCR used 60 Vbeta and 13 Jbeta primers. Clones were sequenced by immunoSEQ multiplex PCR, and TCRdb holds only the in-frame ones, with some missing. The sample carries 90,000 to 150,000 clones, around 80% recorded once. Sequenced sample: PBMCs. The receptors come from a female donor in good health and CMV-seronegative.

This sequence joins TRBV7-8 and TRBJ2-1, with 15 bases matching TRBD2. This CDR3 contains 14 residues. Trimming at V came to 1 base and at J to 14 bases, leaving 3 bases not matched to a gene. Germline assignment: CDR1 SGHVS and CDR2 FQNEAQ. CDR3 bases: TGTGCCAGCAGCTTAGGGACTAGCGGGGGGGTAAAGTTCTTC. It is translated as CASSLGTSGGVKFF.

The chain combines TRBV5-1 with TRBJ1-2; 8 bases match TRBD1. Looked up from germline, CDR1 is SGHRS and CDR2 is YFSETQ. The CDR3 runs to 14 residues. Trimming cost V 1 base and J 6 bases; bases outside gene matches: 5. The CDR3 coding sequence is TGCGCCAGCAGCTTGCGACAGGGGTACGATGGCTACACCTTC. Amino acids: CASSLRQGYDGYTF.

The rearrangement joins TRBV9 to TRBJ2-2; 9 nucleotides agree with TRBD2. The CDR3 spans 15 residues. Germline trimming cut 7 bases from V and 2 bases from J; bases unmatched to any gene: 6. Germline V gives CDR1 SGDLS, CDR2 YYNGEE. CDR3: CASGIAGDNTGELFF. CDR3 sequence (DNA): TGTGCCAGCGGAATAGCGGGGGATAACACCGGGGAGCTGTTTTTT. Full variable domain (outside the CDR3, taken from reference TRBV9 and TRBJ2-2): DSGVTQTPKHLITATGQRVTLRCSPRSGDLSVYWYQQSLDQGLQFLIQYYNGEERAKGNILERFSAQQFPDLHSELNLSSLELGDSALYFCASGIAGDNTGELFFGEGSRLTVL.

The chain has TRBV2 and TRBJ1-2, with 7 bases aligning to TRBD1. The CDR3 consists of 13 residues. CDR1 is SNHLY and CDR2 is FYNNEI in the germline V gene. J was trimmed by 5 bases and V by 2 bases; bases with no gene match: 2. In DNA form, the CDR3 reads TGTGCCAGCAGTGAATCCAGGGGGTATGGCTACACCTTC. It translates to CASSESRGYGYTF.

The chain uses TRBV5-1 and TRBJ2-1; D possibly corresponds to TRBD2 (5 bases). V dropped 3 bases and J dropped 10 bases, with 14 bases sitting between them. Germline V gene sequence: CDR1 SGHRS, CDR2 YFSETQ. There are 13 residues in the CDR3. The CDR3 DNA sequence: TGCGCCAGCAGCTCTGCCGCGGGTGGCGAGCAGTTCTTC. Protein product: CASSSAAGGEQFF.

V and J are TRBV4-2 and TRBJ2-5, with 11 bases fitting TRBD2. The CDR3 extends over 15 amino acids. V lost 0 bases to trimming and J lost 6 bases; unmatched junction nucleotides: 3. Germline V lookup: CDR1 LGHNA, CDR2 YNFKEQ. CDR3 residues: CASSQETSGGQTQYF. The CDR3 DNA sequence: TGTGCCAGCAGCCAAGAAACTAGCGGGGGTCAGACCCAGTACTTC.

In regard to this clone: This same CDR3 is encoded by further DNA sequences in the sample. V is TRBV7-6 and J is TRBJ2-7, with D unclear. CDR1 SGHVS and CDR2 FNYEAQ come from the germline V gene. CDR3 size: 15 residues. The germline V and J ends were trimmed by 1 base and 0 bases, with 10 bases remaining between them. The CDR3 is CASSLGPGSSYEQYF. CDR3 coding DNA: TGTGCCAGCAGCTTAGGTCCAGGAAGCTCCTACGAGCAGTACTTC.

The V and J genes are TRBV12-2 and TRBJ1-4. TRBV12-2 is deemed a pseudogene. The CDR3 extends over 14 amino acids. The CDR3: CASRLCCSFEKLFF. Written as DNA, the CDR3 is TGTGCAAGTCGCTTATGTTGTTCGTTTGAAAAACTGTTTTTT.